A selection of T cell receptor beta chains follows, all from one sample in a study of T cell repertoires in cytomegalovirus infection. TCRdb passed the reads through MiXCR, listing each CDR3 protein once. The profile covers a few hundred thousand distinct CDR3 sequences, with more than 20% appearing a single time and less than 15% taken by the ten largest. Sequenced: PBMCs. The receptors shown here come from a human donor in good health (CMV status not recorded). Some clones in this sample may be carry-over from other donors' samples. CDR3s include the opening cysteine and the closing phenylalanine or tryptophan. The order of the fields is J gene, clone size, V gene, D gene, CDR3 protein, CDR3 DNA. A D gene is named only where the DNA matches it firmly. Clone size, where shown, is once, few, many, or a class for clones that have expanded.

TRBJ2-1,few,TRBV12-3/TRBV12-4,.,CASSNEQAPLYNEQFF,TGTGCCAGCAGCAATGAACAGGCCCCCTTATACAATGAGCAGTTCTTC
TRBJ2-4,.,TRBV5-6,.,CASSFGRNIQYF,TGTGCCAGCAGCTTCGGGCGAAACATTCAGTACTTC
TRBJ2-1,few,TRBV6-2/TRBV6-3,TRBD2,CASSWVPTSGIYNEQFF,TGTGCCAGCAGTTGGGTTCCTACTAGCGGGATTTACAATGAGCAGTTCTTC
TRBJ1-2,few,TRBV30,.,CAWSDRAQGYYGYTF,TGTGCCTGGAGTGATCGCGCACAGGGCTACTATGGCTACACCTTC
TRBJ2-5,.,TRBV30,TRBD2,CAWSYSSGRETQYF,TGTGCCTGGAGTTATAGTAGCGGGAGGGAGACCCAGTACTTC
TRBJ2-1,many,TRBV7-2,.,CASSLRTGRNEQFF,TGTGCCAGCAGCCTAAGGACCGGCCGGAATGAGCAGTTCTTC
TRBJ1-3,.,TRBV4-3,.,CASSQDYPISGNTIYF,TGCGCCAGCAGCCAAGATTATCCCATCTCTGGAAACACCATATATTTT
TRBJ1-2,few,TRBV19,.,CATSGENYGYTF,TGTGCCACCTCAGGGGAGAACTATGGCTACACCTTC
TRBJ2-7,.,TRBV7-9,TRBD2,CASSRLAGVSTHEQYF,TGTGCCAGCAGCCGATTAGCGGGAGTTAGTACCCACGAGCAGTACTTC
TRBJ2-2,few,TRBV7-4,.,CASSLDSGTLNTGELFF,TGTGCCAGCAGCTTAGACTCTGGGACCCTGAACACCGGGGAGCTGTTTTTT
TRBJ1-3,.,TRBV7-9,.,CASSRSAGVGNTIYF,TGTGCCAGCAGCCGGTCCGCAGGGGTCGGAAACACCATATATTTT
TRBJ2-6,few,TRBV7-2,.,CASSLGFHSGANVLTF,TGTGCCAGCAGCTTAGGATTCCACTCTGGGGCCAACGTCCTGACTTTC
TRBJ2-1,once,TRBV20-1,TRBD2,CSANPGTSGTYNEQFF,TGCAGTGCCAACCCCGGGACTAGCGGGACCTACAATGAGCAGTTCTTC
TRBJ2-3,.,TRBV29-1,.,CSVFGFRGTSTDTQYF,TGCAGCGTTTTCGGGTTTCGGGGGACGAGCACAGATACGCAGTATTTT
TRBJ1-2,.,TRBV19,.,CASRAGGLGYTF,TGTGCCAGTAGGGCCGGGGGGCTTGGCTACACCTTC
TRBJ2-2,few,TRBV11-3,TRBD2,CASSRGSGGELFF,TGTGCCAGCTCGCGCGGGAGTGGCGGGGAGCTGTTTTTT
TRBJ2-1,many,TRBV7-2,.,CASSPTRLAGRRNEQFF,TGTGCCAGCAGTCCCACAAGGCTAGCCGGCCGGAGGAATGAGCAGTTCTTC
TRBJ2-3,few,TRBV14,.,CASSRWIQREDTQYF,TGTGCCAGCAGCCGCTGGATTCAAAGGGAAGATACGCAGTATTTT
TRBJ2-1,.,TRBV4-3,TRBD2,CASSQGSSGRVSEQFF,TGCGCCAGCAGCCAAGGGTCTAGCGGGAGGGTTAGTGAGCAGTTCTTC
TRBJ2-1,few,TRBV12-3/TRBV12-4,TRBD2,CASRVTSGYYNEQFF,TGTGCCAGCAGAGTGACTAGCGGGTATTACAATGAGCAGTTCTTC
TRBJ2-5,once,TRBV5-4,.,CASSTPQGMETQYF,TGTGCCAGCAGCACTCCCCAGGGGATGGAGACCCAGTACTTC
TRBJ2-1,.,TRBV7-2,.,CASSLGWVSYNEQFF,TGTGCCAGCAGCTTAGGATGGGTCTCCTACAATGAGCAGTTCTTC
TRBJ1-2,few,TRBV19,.,CASSMGDYGYTF,TGTGCCAGTAGTATGGGCGATTATGGCTACACCTTC
TRBJ1-1,.,TRBV2,.,CASRGHSPDTEAFF,TGTGCCAGCAGGGGACATTCACCGGACACTGAAGCTTTCTTT
TRBJ1-1,few,TRBV7-9,TRBD1,CASRQGGTSTEAFF,TGTGCCAGCAGGCAAGGGGGCACCAGCACTGAAGCTTTCTTT
TRBJ1-4,few,TRBV29-1,.,CSVAKRPVNEKLFF,TGCAGCGTTGCGAAGAGGCCCGTGAATGAAAAACTGTTTTTT
TRBJ1-5,few,TRBV27,.,CASSFAQPLSNQPQHF,TGTGCCAGCAGTTTTGCCCAGCCCTTAAGCAATCAGCCCCAGCATTTT
TRBJ1-4,many,TRBV15,TRBD1,CATSRDRANEKLFF,TGTGCCACCAGCAGGGACAGGGCTAATGAAAAACTGTTTTTT
TRBJ2-4,.,TRBV7-9,TRBD2,CASSAPGLGNIQYF,TGTGCCAGCAGCGCCCCGGGACTAGGAAACATTCAGTACTTC
TRBJ2-1,many,TRBV11-1,TRBD1,CASSLLGQGAGEQFF,TGTGCCAGCAGCTTACTCGGGCAGGGGGCAGGTGAGCAGTTCTTC
TRBJ2-5,few,TRBV7-9,TRBD1,CASSLATGPRGETQYF,TGTGCCAGCAGCCTTGCGACAGGGCCCCGAGGGGAGACCCAGTACTTC
TRBJ1-2,.,TRBV20-1,.,CSAIDQGHYGYTF,TGCAGTGCTATTGACCAGGGGCACTATGGCTACACCTTC
TRBJ1-1,.,TRBV4-2,TRBD1,CASSKTGGASEAFF,TGTGCCAGCAGCAAAACAGGGGGAGCTTCTGAAGCTTTCTTT
TRBJ1-2,.,TRBV12-3/TRBV12-4,.,CASSFRGWTYGYTF,TGTGCCAGCAGTTTTCGGGGTTGGACCTATGGCTACACCTTC
TRBJ1-1,.,TRBV11-2,.,CASSLPWGTEAFF,TGTGCCAGCAGCTTACCCTGGGGCACTGAAGCTTTCTTT
TRBJ1-6,.,TRBV20-1,.,CSARGTEGNSPLHF,TGCAGTGCTAGAGGCACAGAAGGGAATTCACCCCTCCACTTT
TRBJ1-5,.,TRBV2,.,CASREPDSPNQPQHF,TGTGCCAGCAGAGAACCGGACAGCCCTAATCAGCCCCAGCATTTT
TRBJ1-2,many,TRBV7-2,.,CASSSLGGIYGYTF,TGTGCCAGCAGCTCCCTTGGGGGGATCTATGGCTACACCTTC